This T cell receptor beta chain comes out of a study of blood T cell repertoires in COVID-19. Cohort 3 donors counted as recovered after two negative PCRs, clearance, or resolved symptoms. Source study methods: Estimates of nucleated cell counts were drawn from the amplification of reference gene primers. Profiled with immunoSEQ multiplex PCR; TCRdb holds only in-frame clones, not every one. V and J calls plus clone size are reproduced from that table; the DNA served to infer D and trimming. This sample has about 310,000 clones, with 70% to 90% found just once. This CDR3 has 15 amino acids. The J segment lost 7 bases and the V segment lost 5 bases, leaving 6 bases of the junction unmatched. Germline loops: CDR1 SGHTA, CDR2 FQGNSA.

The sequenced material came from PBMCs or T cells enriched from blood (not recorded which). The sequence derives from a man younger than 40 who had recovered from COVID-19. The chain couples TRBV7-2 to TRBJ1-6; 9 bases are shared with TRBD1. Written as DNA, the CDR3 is TGTGCCAGCAGCCTGGGACAGGGCCTAAATTCACCCCTCCACTTT. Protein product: CASSLGQGLNSPLHF.